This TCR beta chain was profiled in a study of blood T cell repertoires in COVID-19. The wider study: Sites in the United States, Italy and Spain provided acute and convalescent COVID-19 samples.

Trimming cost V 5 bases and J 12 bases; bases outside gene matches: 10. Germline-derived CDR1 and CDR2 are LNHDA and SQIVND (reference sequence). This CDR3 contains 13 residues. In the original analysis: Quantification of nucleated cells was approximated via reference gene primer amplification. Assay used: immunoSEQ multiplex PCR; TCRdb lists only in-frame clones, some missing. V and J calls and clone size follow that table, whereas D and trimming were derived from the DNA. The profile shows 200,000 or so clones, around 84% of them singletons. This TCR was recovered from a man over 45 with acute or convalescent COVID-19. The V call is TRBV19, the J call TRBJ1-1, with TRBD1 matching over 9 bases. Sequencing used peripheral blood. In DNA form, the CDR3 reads TGTGCCAGTAGTGTCCAACAGGGGGCCAAAACTTTCTTT. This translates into CASSVQQGAKTFF.